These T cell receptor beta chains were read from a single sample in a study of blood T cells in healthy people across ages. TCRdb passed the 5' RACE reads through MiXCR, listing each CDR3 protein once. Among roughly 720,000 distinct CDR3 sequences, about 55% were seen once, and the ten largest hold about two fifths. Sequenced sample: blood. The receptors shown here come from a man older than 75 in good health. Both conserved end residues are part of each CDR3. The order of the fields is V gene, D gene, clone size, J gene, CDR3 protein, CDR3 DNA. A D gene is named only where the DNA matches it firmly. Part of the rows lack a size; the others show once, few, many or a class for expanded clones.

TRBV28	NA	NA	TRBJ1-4	CASSLRVTNEKLFF	TGTGCCAGCAGTTTACGAGTAACTAATGAAAAACTGTTTTTT
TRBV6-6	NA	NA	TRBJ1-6	CASNNSPGTGRDSPLHF	TGTGCCAGCAACAACAGTCCCGGGACGGGGAGAGATTCACCCCTCCACTTT
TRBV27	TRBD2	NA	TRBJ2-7	CASRGVRGSKSYEQYF	TGTGCCAGCAGGGGAGTTCGCGGGAGCAAGTCCTACGAGCAGTACTTC
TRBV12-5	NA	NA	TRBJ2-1	CASGKGTPYNEQFF	TGTGCTAGTGGTAAAGGTACTCCCTACAATGAGCAGTTCTTC
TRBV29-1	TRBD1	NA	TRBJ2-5	CSVDRVQETQYF	TGCAGCGTGGACAGGGTTCAAGAGACCCAGTACTTC
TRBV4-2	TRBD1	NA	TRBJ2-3	CASSPGTGRADTQYF	TGTGCCAGCAGCCCCGGGACAGGGAGGGCAGATACGCAGTATTTT
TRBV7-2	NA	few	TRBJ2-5	CASSFRQTQYF	TGTGCCAGCAGCTTCCGGCAGACCCAGTACTTC
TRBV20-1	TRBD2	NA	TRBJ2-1	CSARKLASYNEQFF	TGCAGTGCTAGAAAACTAGCGAGCTACAATGAGCAGTTCTTC
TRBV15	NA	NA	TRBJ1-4	CATRTWGGQDEKLFF	TGTGCCACCAGGACATGGGGGGGGCAAGATGAAAAACTGTTTTTT
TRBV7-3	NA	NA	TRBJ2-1	CASSERPGYNEQFF	TGTGCCAGCAGCGAAAGGCCAGGCTACAATGAGCAGTTCTTC
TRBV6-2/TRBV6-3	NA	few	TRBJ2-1	CASSYPVGRNEQFF	TGTGCCAGCAGTTACCCGGTCGGCCGCAATGAGCAGTTCTTC
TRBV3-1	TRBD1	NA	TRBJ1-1	CASSHWGGTAIAEAFF	TGTGCCAGCAGCCACTGGGGAGGGACAGCGATCGCTGAAGCTTTCTTT
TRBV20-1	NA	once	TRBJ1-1	CSARDTTHTEAFF	TGCAGTGCTAGAGATACGACCCATACTGAAGCTTTCTTT
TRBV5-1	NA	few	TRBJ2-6	CASSLAPTGTGANVLTF	TGCGCCAGCAGCTTGGCCCCAACAGGGACTGGGGCCAACGTCCTGACTTTC
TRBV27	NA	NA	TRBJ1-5	CASSSRQVGTQPQHF	TGTGCCAGCAGTTCAAGACAGGTCGGCACTCAGCCCCAGCATTTT
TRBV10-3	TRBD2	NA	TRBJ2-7	CAISGGTSGYEQYF	TGTGCCATCAGTGGAGGGACTAGCGGCTACGAGCAGTACTTC